This passage covers 14 T cell receptor beta chains from one sample sequenced in a study of breast tumors, draining lymph nodes, adjacent tissues. Axillary draining lymph nodes of breast cancer patients supplied the node samples. One entry per CDR3 protein, called by TCRdb with MiXCR from the multiplex PCR reads. The data hold about 180,000 distinct CDR3 sequences, with 30% to 35% observed a single time. Sequenced material: axillary lymph node tissue. The receptors come from a female donor with breast cancer. Some clones in this sample may be carry-over from other donors' samples.

The CDR3 here is CASSPNGRWGNQPQHF. DNA of the CDR3: TGTGCCAGCAGCCCCAATGGTAGGTGGGGCAATCAGCCCCAGCATTTT. The chain has TRBV6-5 and TRBJ1-5; D gene unclear. Trimming shortened V by 6 bases and J by 2 bases, and 17 bases separated the two germline ends. The CDR3 has 16 amino acids. Germline values: CDR1 MNHEY, CDR2 SVGAGI.

This clonotype has ten or more counts. The V and J genes are TRBV7-9 and TRBJ2-3; TRBD2 might be the D (6 bases). The germline V gene encodes CDR1 SEHNR and CDR2 FQNEAQ (reference sequence). This CDR3 contains 16 residues. V was cut by 1 base and J by 0 bases, with 11 bases left in between. CDR3 amino acids: CASSLGWAGSTDTQYF. In nucleotides, the CDR3 is TGTGCCAGCAGCTTAGGTTGGGCGGGGAGCACAGATACGCAGTATTTT.

This clonotype was observed a few times. The V call is TRBV3-1, the J call TRBJ2-5; 9 bases match TRBD2. The J segment lost 1 base and the V segment lost 3 bases, leaving 12 bases of the junction unmatched. There are 18 residues in the CDR3. Germline V gene lookup returns CDR1 LGHDT and CDR2 YNNKEL (reference sequence). Written as DNA, the CDR3 is TGTGCCAGCAGCCATCACCGAGGTAGCGGGGGCATCCAAGAGACCCAGTACTTC. Its protein product is CASSHHRGSGGIQETQYF.

This clonotype was seen at least ten times. The chain combines TRBV12-3 or TRBV12-4 with TRBJ2-5; the D is unclear. The CDR3 contains 13 residues. V shed 3 bases and J shed 0 bases, with 5 bases lying between them. The CDR3 reads CASSFRDQETQYF. In DNA form, the CDR3 reads TGTGCCAGCAGTTTCCGGGACCAAGAGACCCAGTACTTC.

The rearrangement uses TRBV6-4 and TRBJ1-4; no reliable D call. Germline V gene data show CDR1 as MRHNA and CDR2 as SNTAGT. The CDR3 extends over 13 amino acids. V was trimmed by 7 bases and J by 8 bases, leaving 14 bases between them. The CDR3 loop reads CASTWTSGEKLFF. The DNA for the CDR3 is TGTGCCAGCACTTGGACTAGCGGGGAAAAACTGTTTTTT.

With respect to this clonotype: This CDR3 fails to terminate in the conserved phenylalanine or tryptophan, so it likely reflects a read error. The V gene is TRBV11-2, the J gene TRBJ1-5; 10 positions match TRBD1. This CDR3 has 18 amino acids. The germline V gene has CDR1 SGHAT and CDR2 FQNNGV. J was trimmed by 6 bases and V by 5 bases; bases with no gene match: 16. The CDR3 region is CASSQDLYGGQGGQPQHS. The CDR3, as DNA: TGTGCCAGCAGCCAAGATTTGTACGGAGGACAGGGGGGTCAGCCCCAGCATTCT.

With respect to this clonotype: This may stem from a read error, because a much larger clone lies one nucleotide away. J is TRBJ2-3 and V is TRBV7-2; 8 positions agree with TRBD2. Germline values: CDR1 SGHTA, CDR2 FQGNSA. CDR3 length equals 17 residues. The CDR3 DNA reads as TGTGCCAGCAGCGCACGGGGGGGGGTCACTAGCACAGATCCGCAGTATTTT. It translates to CASSARGGVTSTDPQYF.

A note on this clonotype: A much larger clonotype is one base distant, so this may be a read error. This chain connects TRBV19 to TRBJ2-1, with a tentative D call TRBD2 (5 bases). CDR1 is LNHDA and CDR2 is SQIVND in the germline V gene (reference sequence). The CDR3 totals 17 residues. The CDR3 loop is CASSISASLSSYNEQCF. The CDR3 region has the DNA TGTGCCAGTAGTATATCGGCTAGCCTGAGCTCCTACAATGAGCAGTGCTTC.

This clonotype occurred many times. J is TRBJ1-5 and V is TRBV7-9; no definite D call. This CDR3 has 13 residues. Trimming pared 3 bases from V and 4 bases from J, leaving 7 bases between. Germline lookup yields CDR1 SEHNR and CDR2 FQNEAQ (reference sequence). The CDR3 DNA sequence: TGTGCCAGCAGCTTGAGCGATAATCAGCCCCAGCATTTT. Protein sequence: CASSLSDNQPQHF.

This rearrangement joins TRBV19 to TRBJ2-2; D gene ambiguous. Germline values: CDR1 LNHDA, CDR2 SQIVND (reference sequence). V was trimmed by 5 bases and J by 6 bases, leaving 7 bases between them. CDR3 length equals 12 residues. This CDR3 is CASSPGAGELFF. The CDR3 bases are TGTGCCAGTAGTCCTGGGGCCGGGGAGCTGTTTTTT.

About this clonotype: The CDR3 carries no conserved terminal phenylalanine or tryptophan, so it likely arises from a read error. The chain has TRBV7-2 and TRBJ1-6; the D is unclear. This CDR3 is 15 amino acids long. Germline assignment: CDR1 SGHTA and CDR2 FQGNSA. The DNA for the CDR3 is TGTGCCAGCGGCAGCGAAAGCTCCTATAATCCACCCCTCCACCTT. Its protein is CASGSESSYNPPLHL.

This clonotype was recorded a few times. This chain joins TRBV6-5 and TRBJ1-2; D is uncertain. Germline loops: CDR1 MNHEY, CDR2 SVGAGI. The CDR3 consists of 15 residues. V was cut by 5 bases and J by 0 bases, with 13 bases left in between. The CDR3, as DNA: TGTGCCAGCAGTCACGAGGGCTCGGCTAACTATGGCTACACCTTC. It codes for CASSHEGSANYGYTF.

In this sample, this clonotype turned up many times. J is TRBJ2-3 and V is TRBV11-2; 7 bases match TRBD2. The CDR3 consists of 15 residues. The germline CDR1 and CDR2 sequences are SGHAT and FQNNGV. Unmatched junction bases numbered 8, after V lost 3 bases and J lost 5 bases. The CDR3 spells CASSFSGPREDTQYF. CDR3 coding DNA: TGTGCCAGCAGCTTTAGCGGGCCCCGGGAAGATACGCAGTATTTT. Filled out from reference TRBV11-2 and TRBJ2-3, the complete variable domain reads EAGVAQSPRYKIIEKRQSVAFWCNPISGHATLYWYQQILGQGPKLLIQFQNNGVVDDSQLPKDRFSAERLKGVDSTLKIQPAKLEDSAVYLCASSFSGPREDTQYFGPGTRLTVL.

Of note for this clonotype: At one end the junction does not follow the germline gene, possibly because of a read error. The chain employs TRBV20-1 and TRBJ2-7; D is unclear. Germline CDR1 reads DFQATT; CDR2 reads SNEGSKA (reference sequence). There are 14 residues in the CDR3. The CDR3, as DNA: TGCAGTGCTAGAGATATCGACTTTTCCTACGAGCGGTACTTC. This sequence encodes CSARDIDFSYERYF.